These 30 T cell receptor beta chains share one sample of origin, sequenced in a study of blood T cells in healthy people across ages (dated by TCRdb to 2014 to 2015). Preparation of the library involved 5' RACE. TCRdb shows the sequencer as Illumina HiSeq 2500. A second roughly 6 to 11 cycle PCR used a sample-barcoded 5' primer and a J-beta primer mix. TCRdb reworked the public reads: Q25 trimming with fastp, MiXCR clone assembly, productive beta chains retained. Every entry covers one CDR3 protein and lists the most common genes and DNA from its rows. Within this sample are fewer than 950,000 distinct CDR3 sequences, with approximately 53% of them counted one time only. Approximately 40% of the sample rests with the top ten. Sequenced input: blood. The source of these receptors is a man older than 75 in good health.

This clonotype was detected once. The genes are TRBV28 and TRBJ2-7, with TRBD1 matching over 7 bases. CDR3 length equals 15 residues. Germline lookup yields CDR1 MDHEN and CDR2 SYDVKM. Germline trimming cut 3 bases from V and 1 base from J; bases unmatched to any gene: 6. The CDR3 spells CASSFQGRGSYEQYF. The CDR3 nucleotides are TGTGCCAGCAGTTTCCAGGGCAGGGGGTCCTACGAGCAGTACTTC. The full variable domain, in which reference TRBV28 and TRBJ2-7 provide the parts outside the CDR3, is DVKVTQSSRYLVKRTGEKVFLECVQDMDHENMFWYRQDPGLGLRLIYFSYDVKMKEKGDIPEGYSVSREKKERFSLILESASTNQTSMYLCASSFQGRGSYEQYFGPGTRLTVT.

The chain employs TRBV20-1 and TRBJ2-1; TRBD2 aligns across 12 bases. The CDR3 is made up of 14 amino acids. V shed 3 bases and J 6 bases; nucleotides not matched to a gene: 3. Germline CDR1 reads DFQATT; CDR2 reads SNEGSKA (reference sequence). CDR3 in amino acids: CSARTSGRLNEQFF. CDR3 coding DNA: TGCAGTGCTAGGACTAGCGGGAGACTCAATGAGCAGTTCTTC.

The CDR3 region is CASSHPGRKIAFF. The DNA for the CDR3 is TGTGCCAGCAGCCATCCGGGACGGAAAATAGCTTTCTTT. The chain uses TRBV5-6 and TRBJ1-1; perhaps TRBD1 as D (5 bases). Trimming shortened V by 4 bases and J by 10 bases, and 17 bases separated the two germline ends. Looked up from germline, CDR1 is SGHDT and CDR2 is YYEEEE. This CDR3 has 13 amino acids.

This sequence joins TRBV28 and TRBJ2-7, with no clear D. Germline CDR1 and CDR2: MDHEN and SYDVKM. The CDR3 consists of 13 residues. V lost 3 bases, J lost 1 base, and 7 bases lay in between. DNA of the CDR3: TGTGCCAGCAGTTTCGGGCTTTCCTACGAGCAGTACTTC. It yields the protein CASSFGLSYEQYF.

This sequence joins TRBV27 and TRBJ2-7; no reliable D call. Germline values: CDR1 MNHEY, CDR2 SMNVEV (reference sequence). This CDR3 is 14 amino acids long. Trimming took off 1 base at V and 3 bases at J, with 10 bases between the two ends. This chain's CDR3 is CASSLLADHYEQYF. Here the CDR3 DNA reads TGTGCCAGCAGTTTATTAGCAGACCACTACGAGCAGTACTTC.

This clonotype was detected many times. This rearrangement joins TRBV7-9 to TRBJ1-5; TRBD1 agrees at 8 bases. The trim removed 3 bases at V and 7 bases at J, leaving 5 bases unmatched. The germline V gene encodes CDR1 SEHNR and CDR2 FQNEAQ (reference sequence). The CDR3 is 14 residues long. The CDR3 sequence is CASSFSGGGQPQHF. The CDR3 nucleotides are TGTGCCAGCAGCTTCTCAGGGGGCGGACAGCCCCAGCATTTT.

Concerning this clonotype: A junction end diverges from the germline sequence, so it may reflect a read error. CDR3 residues: CRVEDLSRGRRAETQFF. The DNA for the CDR3 is TGCAGGGTTGAAGATCTTTCGAGGGGGCGAAGGGCAGAGACCCAGTTCTTC. V gene TRBV29-1 combines with J gene TRBJ2-1; TRBD1 aligns across 7 bases. CDR1 SQVTM and CDR2 ANQGSEA come from the germline V gene. CDR3 length: 17 amino acids.

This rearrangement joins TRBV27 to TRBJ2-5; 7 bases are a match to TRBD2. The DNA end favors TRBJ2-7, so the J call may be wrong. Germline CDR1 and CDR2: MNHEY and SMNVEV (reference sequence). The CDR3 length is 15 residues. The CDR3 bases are TGTGCCAGCAGTTCCCCGGGGGGAGTTCTCTACGAGCAGTACTTC. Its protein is CASSSPGGVLYEQYF.

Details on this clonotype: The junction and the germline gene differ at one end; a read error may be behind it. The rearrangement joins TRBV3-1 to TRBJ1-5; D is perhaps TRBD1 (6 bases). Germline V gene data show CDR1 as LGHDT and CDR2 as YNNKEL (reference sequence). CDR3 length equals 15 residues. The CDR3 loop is CANSQGWGARQPQHF. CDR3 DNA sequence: TGTGCCAACAGCCAAGGTTGGGGGGCAAGGCAGCCCCAGCATTTT.

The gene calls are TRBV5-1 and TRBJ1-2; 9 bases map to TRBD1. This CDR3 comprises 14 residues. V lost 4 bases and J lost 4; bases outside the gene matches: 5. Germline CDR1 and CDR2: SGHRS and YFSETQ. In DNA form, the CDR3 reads TGCGCCAGCAGCCTCTGGGGACAGGGCTATGGCTACACCTTC. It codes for CASSLWGQGYGYTF.

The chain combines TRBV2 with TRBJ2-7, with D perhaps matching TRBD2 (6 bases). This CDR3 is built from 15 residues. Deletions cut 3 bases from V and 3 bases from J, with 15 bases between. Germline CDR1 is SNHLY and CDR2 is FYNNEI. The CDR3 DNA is TGTGCCAGCAGTGATGGAGGGGCTCGTCTCTACGAGCAGTACTTC. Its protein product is CASSDGGARLYEQYF.

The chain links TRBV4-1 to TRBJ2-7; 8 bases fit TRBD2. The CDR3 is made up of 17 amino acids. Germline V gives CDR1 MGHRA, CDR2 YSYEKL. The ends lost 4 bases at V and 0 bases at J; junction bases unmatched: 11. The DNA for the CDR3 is TGCGCCAGCAGCCTCTCCCGACTAGCGCAAAACTCCTACGAGCAGTACTTC. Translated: CASSLSRLAQNSYEQYF.

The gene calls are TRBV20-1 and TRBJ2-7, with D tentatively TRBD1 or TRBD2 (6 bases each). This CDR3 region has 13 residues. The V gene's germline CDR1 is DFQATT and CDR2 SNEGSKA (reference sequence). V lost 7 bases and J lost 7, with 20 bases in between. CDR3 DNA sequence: TGCAGTGTTTTCGGGAGCAGGGACAATGAGCAGTACTTC. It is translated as CSVFGSRDNEQYF.

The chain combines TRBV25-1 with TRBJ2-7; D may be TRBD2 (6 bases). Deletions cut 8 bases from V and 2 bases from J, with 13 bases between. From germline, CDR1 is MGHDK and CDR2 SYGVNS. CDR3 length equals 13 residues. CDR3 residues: CASGGDPTYEQYF. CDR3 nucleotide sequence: TGTGCCAGCGGCGGGGATCCCACCTACGAGCAGTACTTC.

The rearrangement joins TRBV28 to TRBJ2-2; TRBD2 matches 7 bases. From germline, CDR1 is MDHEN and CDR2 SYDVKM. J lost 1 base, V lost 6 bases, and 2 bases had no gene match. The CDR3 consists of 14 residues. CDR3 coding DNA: TGTGCCAGCAGGCGGGAGTGGAACACCGGGGAGCTGTTTTTT. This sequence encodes CASRREWNTGELFF.

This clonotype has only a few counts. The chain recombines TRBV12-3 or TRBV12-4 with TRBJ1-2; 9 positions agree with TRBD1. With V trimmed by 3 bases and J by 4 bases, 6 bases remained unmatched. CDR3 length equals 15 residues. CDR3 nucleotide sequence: TGTGCCAGCAGTTTCGGGACAGGGCTAACCTATGGCTACACCTTC. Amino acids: CASSFGTGLTYGYTF.

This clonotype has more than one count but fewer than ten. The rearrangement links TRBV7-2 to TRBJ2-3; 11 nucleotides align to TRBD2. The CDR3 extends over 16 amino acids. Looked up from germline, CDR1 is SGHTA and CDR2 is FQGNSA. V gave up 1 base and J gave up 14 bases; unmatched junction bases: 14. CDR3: CASSLVSGRAHRYAYF. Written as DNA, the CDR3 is TGTGCCAGCAGCTTAGTTAGCGGGAGGGCCCACAGATACGCGTATTTT.

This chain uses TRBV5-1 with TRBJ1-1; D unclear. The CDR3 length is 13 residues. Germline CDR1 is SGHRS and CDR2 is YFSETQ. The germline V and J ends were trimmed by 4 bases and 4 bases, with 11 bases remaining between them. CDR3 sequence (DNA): TGCGCCAGCAGCGCCCAGAGTGGCACTGAAGCTTTCTTT. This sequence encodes CASSAQSGTEAFF.

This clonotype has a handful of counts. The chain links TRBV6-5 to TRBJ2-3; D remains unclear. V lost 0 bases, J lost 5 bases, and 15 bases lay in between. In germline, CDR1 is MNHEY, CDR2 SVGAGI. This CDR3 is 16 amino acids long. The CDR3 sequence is CASSYSTTPYLDTQYF. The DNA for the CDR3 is TGTGCCAGCAGTTACTCGACGACTCCCTATCTAGATACGCAGTATTTT.

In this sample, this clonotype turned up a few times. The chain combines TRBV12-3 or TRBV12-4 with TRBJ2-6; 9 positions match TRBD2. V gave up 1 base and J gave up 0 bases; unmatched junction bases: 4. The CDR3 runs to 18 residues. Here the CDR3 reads CASSLGLAGISGANVLTF. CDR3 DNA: TGTGCCAGCAGTTTAGGGCTAGCGGGGATCTCTGGGGCCAACGTCCTGACTTTC.

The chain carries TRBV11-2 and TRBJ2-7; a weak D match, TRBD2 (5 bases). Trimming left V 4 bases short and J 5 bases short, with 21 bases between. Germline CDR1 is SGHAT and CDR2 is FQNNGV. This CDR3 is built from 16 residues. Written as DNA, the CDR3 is TGTGCCAGCAGCTCATTATCGGGGTCTTACCCCCACGAGCAGTACTTC. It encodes CASSSLSGSYPHEQYF.

CDR3 sequence (DNA): TGTGCCAGCAGCCTTGCGGGTAATTACTACAATGAGCAGTTCTTC. Its protein product is CASSLAGNYYNEQFF. The rearrangement links TRBV7-3 to TRBJ2-1, with D possibly TRBD2 on 5 matching bases. Germline values: CDR1 SGHTA, CDR2 FQGTGA. This CDR3 has 15 residues. Trimming cost V 5 bases and J 3 bases, with 14 bases left between them.

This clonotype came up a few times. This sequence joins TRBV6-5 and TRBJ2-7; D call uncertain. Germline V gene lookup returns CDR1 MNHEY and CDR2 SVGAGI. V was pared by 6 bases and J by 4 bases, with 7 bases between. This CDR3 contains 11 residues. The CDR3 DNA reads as TGTGCCAGCAGGAACGGATACGAGCAGTACTTC. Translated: CASRNGYEQYF.

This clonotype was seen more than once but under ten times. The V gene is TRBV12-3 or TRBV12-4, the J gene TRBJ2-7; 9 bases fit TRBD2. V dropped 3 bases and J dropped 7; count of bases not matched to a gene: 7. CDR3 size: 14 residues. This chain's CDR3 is CASSLAGGADEQYF. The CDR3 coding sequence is TGTGCCAGCAGTTTGGCGGGAGGGGCCGATGAGCAGTACTTC.

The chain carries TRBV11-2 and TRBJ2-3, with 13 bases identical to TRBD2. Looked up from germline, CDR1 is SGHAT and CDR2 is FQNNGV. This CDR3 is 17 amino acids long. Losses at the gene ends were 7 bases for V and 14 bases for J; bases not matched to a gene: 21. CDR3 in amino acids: CASTPGLAGEGGRYAYF. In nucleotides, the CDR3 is TGTGCCAGCACCCCCGGACTAGCGGGAGAGGGGGGGAGATACGCGTATTTT.

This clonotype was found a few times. The CDR3 nucleotides read TGTGCCAGCAGCCACGGCGGCACTGAAGCTTTCTTT. Residues: CASSHGGTEAFF. This rearrangement joins TRBV7-8 to TRBJ1-1, with no clear D. The CDR3 is 12 residues long. In germline, CDR1 is SGHVS, CDR2 FQNEAQ. V lost 5 bases to trimming and J lost 4 bases, with 8 bases between them.

CDR3 amino acids: CASSLAPGATEAFF. CDR3 DNA sequence: TGTGCCAGCAGCTTAGCCCCCGGGGCCACTGAAGCTTTCTTT. J is TRBJ1-1 and V is TRBV7-2, with D possibly TRBD1 on 5 matching bases. CDR3 length equals 14 residues. Germline values: CDR1 SGHTA, CDR2 FQGNSA. Trimming pared 0 bases from V and 4 bases from J, leaving 9 bases between. The entire variable domain, with the rest obtained from reference TRBV7-2 and TRBJ1-1, is as follows: GAGVSQSPSNKVTEKGKDVELRCDPISGHTALYWYRQSLGQGLEFLIYFQGNSAPDKSGLPSDRFSAERTGGSVSTLTIQRTQQEDSAVYLCASSLAPGATEAFFGQGTRLTVV.

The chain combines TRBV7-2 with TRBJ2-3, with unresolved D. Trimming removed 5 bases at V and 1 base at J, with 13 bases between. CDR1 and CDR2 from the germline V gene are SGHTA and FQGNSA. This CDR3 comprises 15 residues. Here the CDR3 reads CASSREAGGTDTQYF. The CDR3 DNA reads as TGTGCCAGCAGCCGCGAGGCAGGCGGCACAGATACGCAGTATTTT.

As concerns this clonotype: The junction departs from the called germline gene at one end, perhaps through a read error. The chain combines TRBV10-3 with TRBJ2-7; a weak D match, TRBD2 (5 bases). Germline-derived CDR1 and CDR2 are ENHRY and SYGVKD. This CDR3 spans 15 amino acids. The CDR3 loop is CATSAEPGGSYEQYF. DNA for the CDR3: TGTGCCACCAGTGCAGAGCCAGGAGGATCCTACGAGCAGTACTTC.

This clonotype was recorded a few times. The CDR3 DNA reads as TGTGCCAGCAGAGGGACTAGCGGGAGGAATGAGCAGTACTTC. Translating gives CASRGTSGRNEQYF. The rearrangement uses TRBV6-1 and TRBJ2-5; 15 bases line up with TRBD2. Trimming at V came to 6 bases and at J to 11 bases, leaving 7 bases not matched to a gene. CDR3 length equals 14 residues. The germline V gene has CDR1 MNHNS and CDR2 SASEGT.